A single sample gave rise to the 3 T cell receptor beta chains below, sequenced in a study of vaccination effects on CD4 cells after COVID-19 (dated by TCRdb to the early 2020s). No cognate antigen is known for these TCRs. Library construction relied on the immunoSEQ multiplex PCR assay. This immuneACCESS table, as held by TCRdb, lists in-frame sequences with V and J called but not all clones. Of the missing ones, under half trace to an unresolved V gene in checked studies; the others have no known cause. Present in this sample are approximately 15,000 clones, 76% of which were seen just once. The ten most abundant clones make up roughly a fifth of the sample. In the ViraFEST assay, PBMC were stimulated with viral peptide pools, and antigen-specific CD4+ T cell clonotypes were then identified by expansion using TCR sequencing. After less than 13 days of culture, CD4+ T cells were isolated with the EasySep CD4+ T cell isolation kit. Convalescent patients had PCR-confirmed SARS-CoV-2 infection between March and December 2020, before Alpha, Beta and Delta variants emerged in the United States. Participants received two doses of either the BNT162b2 or the mRNA-1273 mRNA SARS-CoV-2 vaccine.

The source material was CD4+ T cells from PBMCs cultured with SARS-CoV-2 spike peptides, sampled after COVID-19 vaccination. The cell subset or site label, as the study defines it: SARS-CoV-2 spike overlapping peptide pool stimulation. Receptor source: a human donor who had a prior SARS-CoV-2 infection.

This chain connects TRBV2 to TRBJ2-7, with TRBD1 matching over 7 bases. CDR3 length: 14 residues. Per the germline V gene, CDR1 is SNHLY and CDR2 is FYNNEI. Trimming removed 5 bases from V and 2 bases from J; junction bases left unmatched: 6. DNA for the CDR3: TGTGCCAGCAGTCGACAGGGATCAACCTACGAGCAGTACTTC. This gives the protein CASSRQGSTYEQYF.

This chain links TRBV1 with TRBJ2-7; the tabulated D call, TRBD2, remains unverified against the DNA. TRBV1 is a pseudogene locus. The CDR3 sequence is 17 residues long. The CDR3: CTSSDTEEGGSLYEQYF. The DNA of the CDR3 is TGCACCAGCAGCGACACCGAAGAAGGAGGATCCCTTTACGAGCAGTACTTC.

V usage is TRBV10-3 and J usage is TRBJ1-1; D possibly corresponds to TRBD1 (5 bases). This CDR3 has 13 amino acids. Germline V gives CDR1 ENHRY, CDR2 SYGVKD. V lost 11 bases, J lost 0 bases, and 13 bases lay in between. The CDR3 loop is CAGSRDLNTEAFF. CDR3 DNA sequence: TGTGCCGGCTCTCGGGACCTGAACACTGAAGCTTTCTTT.